This T cell receptor beta chain is drawn from a study of CD4 and CD8 cells across lung adenocarcinoma regions. V was cut by 11 bases and J by 9 bases, with 17 bases left in between. This CDR3 region has 12 residues. Germline lookup yields CDR1 MNHNY and CDR2 SVGAGI (reference sequence). Samples came from patients with localized non-small cell lung adenocarcinoma. One entry per CDR3 protein results from TCRdb running MiXCR on the PCR reads. The sample gives 13,000 or so distinct CDR3 sequences, around 45% of which show up once; around 16% is in the top ten. In its sample, this clonotype is large. This TCR derives from a male donor with lung adenocarcinoma. The CD4 and CD8 labels of this study may be unreliable. This chain connects TRBV6-6 to TRBJ2-1, with a tentative D call TRBD2 (6 bases). Sequencing was carried out using CD4+ T cells from the center of a lung tumor. CDR3 DNA: TGTGCCGGGGGGAGAGGGTACGGTGAGCAGTTCTTC. Protein: CAGGRGYGEQFF.